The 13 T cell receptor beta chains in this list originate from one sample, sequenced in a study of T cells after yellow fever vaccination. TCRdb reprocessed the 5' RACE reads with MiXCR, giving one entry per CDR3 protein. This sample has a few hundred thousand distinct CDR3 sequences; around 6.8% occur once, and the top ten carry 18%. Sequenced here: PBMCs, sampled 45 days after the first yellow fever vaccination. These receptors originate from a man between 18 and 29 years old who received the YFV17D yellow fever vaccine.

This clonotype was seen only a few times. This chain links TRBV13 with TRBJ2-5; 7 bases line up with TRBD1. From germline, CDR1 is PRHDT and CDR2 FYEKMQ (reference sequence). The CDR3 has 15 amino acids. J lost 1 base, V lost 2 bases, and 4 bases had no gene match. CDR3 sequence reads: CASSLQDRVQETQYF. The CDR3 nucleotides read TGTGCCAGCAGCTTACAAGACAGGGTCCAAGAGACCCAGTACTTC.

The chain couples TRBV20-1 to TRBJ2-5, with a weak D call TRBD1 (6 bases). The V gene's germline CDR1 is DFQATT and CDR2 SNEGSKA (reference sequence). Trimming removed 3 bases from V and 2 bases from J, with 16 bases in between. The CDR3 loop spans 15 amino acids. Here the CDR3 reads CSASGGAGRQETQYF. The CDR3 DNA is TGCAGTGCTAGTGGGGGCGCAGGCAGGCAAGAGACCCAGTACTTC.

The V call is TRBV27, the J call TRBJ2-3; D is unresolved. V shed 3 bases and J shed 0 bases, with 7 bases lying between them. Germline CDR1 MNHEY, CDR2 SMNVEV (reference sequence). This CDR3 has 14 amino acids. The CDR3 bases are TGTGCCAGCAGTTTTGGGTACAGCACAGATACGCAGTATTTT. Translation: CASSFGYSTDTQYF.

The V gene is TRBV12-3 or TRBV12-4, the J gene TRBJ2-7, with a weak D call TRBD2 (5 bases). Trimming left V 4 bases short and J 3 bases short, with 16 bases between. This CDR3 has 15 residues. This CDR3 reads CASSSPSPGYYEQYF. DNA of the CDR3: TGTGCCAGCAGTTCGCCGTCCCCGGGATACTACGAGCAGTACTTC.

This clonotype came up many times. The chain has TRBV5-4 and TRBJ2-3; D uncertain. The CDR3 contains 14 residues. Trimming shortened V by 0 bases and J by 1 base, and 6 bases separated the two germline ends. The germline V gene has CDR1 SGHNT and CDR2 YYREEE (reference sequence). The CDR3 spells CASSLDSRTDTQYF. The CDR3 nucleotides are TGTGCCAGCAGCTTGGACTCCCGCACAGATACGCAGTATTTT.

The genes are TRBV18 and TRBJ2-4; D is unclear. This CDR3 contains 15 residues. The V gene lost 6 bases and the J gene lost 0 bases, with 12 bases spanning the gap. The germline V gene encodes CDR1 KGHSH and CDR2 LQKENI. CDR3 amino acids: CASSLNHEAKNIQYF. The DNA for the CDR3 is TGTGCCAGCTCTCTAAATCACGAAGCCAAAAACATTCAGTACTTC.

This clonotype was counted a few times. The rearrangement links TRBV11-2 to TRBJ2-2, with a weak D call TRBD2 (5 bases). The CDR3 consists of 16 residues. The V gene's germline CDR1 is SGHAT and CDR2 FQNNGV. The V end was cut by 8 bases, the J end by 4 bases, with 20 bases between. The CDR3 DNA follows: TGTGCCAGCTCTCTTCAGGACTCTATCATCACCGGGGAGCTGTTTTTT. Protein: CASSLQDSIITGELFF.

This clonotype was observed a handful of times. The CDR3: CASSYAGTGVAEQYV. CDR3 nucleotide sequence: TGTGCCAGCAGTTACGCCGGGACAGGGGTGGCCGAGCAGTACGTC. The chain recombines TRBV6-2 or TRBV6-3 with TRBJ2-7; 10 nucleotides align to TRBD1. CDR3 size: 15 residues. V was clipped by 2 bases and J by 6 bases; unmatched bases: 7. In germline, CDR1 is MNHEY, CDR2 SVGEGT.

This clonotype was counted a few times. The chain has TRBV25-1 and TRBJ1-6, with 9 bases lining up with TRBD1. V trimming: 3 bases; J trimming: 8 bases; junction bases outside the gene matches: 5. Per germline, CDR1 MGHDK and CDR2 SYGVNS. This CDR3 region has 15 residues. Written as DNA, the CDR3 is TGTGCCAGCAGTGAGATGACAGGGGGATATTCACCCCTCCACTTT. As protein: CASSEMTGGYSPLHF.

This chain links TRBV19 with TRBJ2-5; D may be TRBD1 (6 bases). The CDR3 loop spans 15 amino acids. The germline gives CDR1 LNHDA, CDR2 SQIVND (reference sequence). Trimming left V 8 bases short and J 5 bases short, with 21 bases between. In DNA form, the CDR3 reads TGTGCCAGTGGTGCGCAACAGGGAGTCGATGAGACCCAGTACTTC. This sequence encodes CASGAQQGVDETQYF.

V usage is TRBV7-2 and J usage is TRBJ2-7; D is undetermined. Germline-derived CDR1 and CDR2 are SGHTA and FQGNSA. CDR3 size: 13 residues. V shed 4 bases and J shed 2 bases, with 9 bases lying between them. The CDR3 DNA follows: TGTGCCAGCAGCTCGGCAAGGGCCTACGAGCAGTACTTC. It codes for CASSSARAYEQYF.

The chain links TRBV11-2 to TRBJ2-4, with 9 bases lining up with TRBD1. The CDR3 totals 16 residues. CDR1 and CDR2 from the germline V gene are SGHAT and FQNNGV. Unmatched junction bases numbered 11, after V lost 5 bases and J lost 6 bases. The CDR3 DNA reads TGTGCCAGCAGCGCCGGGACAGGGAGAGCCCTAAACATTCAGTACTTC. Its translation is CASSAGTGRALNIQYF.

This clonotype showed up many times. The CDR3 here is CASRLSQGTYGYTF. Written as DNA, the CDR3 is TGTGCCAGCAGACTATCACAGGGAACATATGGCTACACCTTC. The chain joins TRBV6-1 to TRBJ1-2, with D perhaps TRBD1 (6 bases). The germline V gene has CDR1 MNHNS and CDR2 SASEGT. The CDR3 has 14 residues. Trimming stripped 6 bases from V and 5 bases from J, with 16 bases between.